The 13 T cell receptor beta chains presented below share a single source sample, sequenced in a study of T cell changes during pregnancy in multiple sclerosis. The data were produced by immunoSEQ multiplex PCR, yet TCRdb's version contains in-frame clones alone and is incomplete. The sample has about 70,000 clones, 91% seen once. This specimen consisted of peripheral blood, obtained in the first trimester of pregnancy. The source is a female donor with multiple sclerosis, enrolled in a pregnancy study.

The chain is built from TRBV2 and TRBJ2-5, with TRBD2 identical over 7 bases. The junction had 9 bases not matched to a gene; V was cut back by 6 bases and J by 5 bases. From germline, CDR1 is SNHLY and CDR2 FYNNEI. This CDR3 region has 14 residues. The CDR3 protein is CASRPRERGETQYF. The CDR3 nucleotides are TGTGCCAGCAGGCCCCGGGAGCGGGGTGAGACCCAGTACTTC.

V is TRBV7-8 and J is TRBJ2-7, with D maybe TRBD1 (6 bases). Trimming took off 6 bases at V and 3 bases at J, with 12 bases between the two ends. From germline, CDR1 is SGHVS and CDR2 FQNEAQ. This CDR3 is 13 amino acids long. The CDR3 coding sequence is TGTGCCAGCAGTTACAGGGCGGGCTACGAGCAGTACTTC. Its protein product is CASSYRAGYEQYF. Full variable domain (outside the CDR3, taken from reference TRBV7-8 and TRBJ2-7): GAGVSQSPRYKVAKRGQDVALRCDPISGHVSLFWYQQALGQGPEFLTYFQNEAQLDKSGLPSDRFFAERPEGSVSTLKIQRTQQEDSAVYLCASSYRAGYEQYFGPGTRLTVT.

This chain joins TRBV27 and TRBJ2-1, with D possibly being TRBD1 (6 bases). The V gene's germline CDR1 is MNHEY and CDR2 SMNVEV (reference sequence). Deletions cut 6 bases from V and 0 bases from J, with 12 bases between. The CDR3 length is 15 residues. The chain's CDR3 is CASSSGASSYNEQFF. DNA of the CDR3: TGTGCCAGCAGCTCAGGGGCCAGCTCCTACAATGAGCAGTTCTTC.

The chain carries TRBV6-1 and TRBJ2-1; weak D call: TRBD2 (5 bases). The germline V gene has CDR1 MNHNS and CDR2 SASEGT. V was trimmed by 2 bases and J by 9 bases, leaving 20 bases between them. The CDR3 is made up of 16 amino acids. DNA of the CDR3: TGTGCCAGCAGTGAACTCGGGCCTAGCTCCGCCAGTGAGCAGTTCTTC. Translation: CASSELGPSSASEQFF.

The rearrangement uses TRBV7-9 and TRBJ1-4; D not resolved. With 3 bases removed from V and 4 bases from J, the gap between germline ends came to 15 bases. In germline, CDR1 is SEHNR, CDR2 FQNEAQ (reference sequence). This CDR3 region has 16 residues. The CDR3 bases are TGTGCCAGCAGCTTCACAACAGTGACCCGTAATGAAAAACTGTTTTTT. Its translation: CASSFTTVTRNEKLFF.

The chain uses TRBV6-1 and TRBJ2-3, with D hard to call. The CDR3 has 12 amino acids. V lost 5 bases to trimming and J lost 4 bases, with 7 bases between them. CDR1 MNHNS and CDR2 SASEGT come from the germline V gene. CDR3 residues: CASSSAADTQYF. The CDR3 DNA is TGTGCCAGCAGTAGCGCCGCAGATACGCAGTATTTT.

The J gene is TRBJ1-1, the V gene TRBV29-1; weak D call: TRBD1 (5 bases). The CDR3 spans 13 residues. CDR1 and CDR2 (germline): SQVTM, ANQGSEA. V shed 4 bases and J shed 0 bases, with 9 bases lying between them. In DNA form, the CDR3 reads TGCAGCGTTGTTCGACAGATGAACACTGAAGCTTTCTTT. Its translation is CSVVRQMNTEAFF.

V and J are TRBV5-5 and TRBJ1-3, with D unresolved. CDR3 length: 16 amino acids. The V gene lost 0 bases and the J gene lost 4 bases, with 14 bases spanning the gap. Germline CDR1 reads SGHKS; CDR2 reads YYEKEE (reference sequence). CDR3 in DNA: TGTGCCAGCAGCTTGGGCGGATCCGCGGAAGGAAACACCATATATTTT. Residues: CASSLGGSAEGNTIYF.

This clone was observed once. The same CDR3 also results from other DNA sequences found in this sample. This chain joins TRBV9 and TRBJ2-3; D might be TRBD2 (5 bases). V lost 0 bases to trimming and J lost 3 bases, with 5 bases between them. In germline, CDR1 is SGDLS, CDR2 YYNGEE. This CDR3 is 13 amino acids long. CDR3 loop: CASSVGGTDTQYF. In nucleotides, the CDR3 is TGTGCCAGCAGCGTAGGCGGGACAGATACGCAGTATTTT.

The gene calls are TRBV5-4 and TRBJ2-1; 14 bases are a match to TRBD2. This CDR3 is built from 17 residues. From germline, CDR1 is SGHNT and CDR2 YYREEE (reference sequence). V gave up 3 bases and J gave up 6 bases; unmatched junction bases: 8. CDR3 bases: TGTGCCAGCAGCTCGACTAGCGGGGGGGGGAACTTCAATGAGCAGTTCTTC. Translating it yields CASSSTSGGGNFNEQFF.

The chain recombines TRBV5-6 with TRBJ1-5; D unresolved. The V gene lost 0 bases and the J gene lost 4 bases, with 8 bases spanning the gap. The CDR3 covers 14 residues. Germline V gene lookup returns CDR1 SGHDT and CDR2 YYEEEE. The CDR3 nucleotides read TGTGCCAGCAGCTTGGGGGCGGGGAATCAGCCCCAGCATTTT. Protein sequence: CASSLGAGNQPQHF.

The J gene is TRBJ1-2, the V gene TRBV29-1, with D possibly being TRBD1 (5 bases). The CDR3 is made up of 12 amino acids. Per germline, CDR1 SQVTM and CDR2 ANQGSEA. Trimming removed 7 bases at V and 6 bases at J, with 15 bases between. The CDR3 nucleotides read TGCAGCGGGGCGCAGGCGGGGGATGGCTACACCTTC. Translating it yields CSGAQAGDGYTF.

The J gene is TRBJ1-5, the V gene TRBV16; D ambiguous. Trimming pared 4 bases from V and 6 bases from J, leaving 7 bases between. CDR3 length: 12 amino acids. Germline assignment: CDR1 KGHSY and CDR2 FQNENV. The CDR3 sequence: CASSPQPQPQHF. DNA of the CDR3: TGTGCCAGCAGCCCACAGCCTCAGCCCCAGCATTTT.